The sequence of this TCR beta chain was determined in a study of regulatory T cells in long-lasting Graves disease. Study conclusions and caveats: TCR diversity was lower in persistent than newly diagnosed Graves' disease. Among the persistent patients, 2,741 public clonotypes were shared, more than the 966 shared among new patients.

Indicated time point: newly diagnosed GD, antithyroid drugs for less than 3 months. Generation of the TCR library employed RNA extracted from PBMCs. Arm-PCR with iRepertoire HTBI primers amplified the CDR3 regions for these TCR beta libraries. TCRdb called the multiplex PCR reads again in MiXCR, with one record for every CDR3 protein. The sample has fewer than 550,000 distinct CDR3 sequences; about 16% are singletons. The CDR3 covers 13 residues. Germline values: CDR1 MNHNS, CDR2 SASEGT. V was trimmed by 7 bases and J by 6 bases, leaving 13 bases between them. In regard to this clonotype: Its target is not known.

These data were likewise used in another study, on T cells in Graves' hyperthyroidism and ophthalmopathy.

V gene TRBV6-1 combines with J gene TRBJ1-5, with D uncertain. The input for sequencing was peripheral blood mononuclear cells (PBMCs), taken at new diagnosis, from a patient treated with antithyroid drugs. The sequence was obtained from a woman between 40 and 65 years old with Graves disease. The CDR3 sequence is CASTGDWGQPQHF. CDR3 coding DNA: TGTGCCAGCACTGGTGATTGGGGTCAGCCCCAGCATTTT.